This passage covers 23 T cell receptor beta chains from one sample sequenced in a study of cytomegalovirus exposure and HLA in healthy donors. 60 Vbeta and 13 Jbeta primers were used in PCR. This table comes from immunoSEQ multiplex PCR, and its TCRdb copy is limited to in-frame clones, with some not included. The table lists about 77,000 clones, roughly 78% of them singletons. The material sequenced was PBMCs. Receptors were obtained from a man in his forties in good health and CMV-seronegative.

The chain has TRBV7-2 and TRBJ2-5; D is unresolved. Germline CDR1 reads SGHTA; CDR2 reads FQGNSA. The CDR3 length is 13 residues. V was clipped by 4 bases and J by 5 bases, with 11 bases between them. In DNA form, the CDR3 reads TGTGCCAGCAGCTCAAACAGTGGGGAGACCCAGTACTTC. Its translation is CASSSNSGETQYF.

This chain links TRBV30 with TRBJ1-4, with TRBD1 as a possible D gene (5 bases). The germline gives CDR1 GTSNPN, CDR2 SVGIG (reference sequence). V gave up 0 bases and J gave up 8 bases, with 13 bases separating them. This CDR3 is 14 amino acids long. The CDR3 protein is CAWSVRGLREKLFF. The CDR3 DNA follows: TGTGCCTGGAGTGTACGGGGGTTGAGAGAAAAACTGTTTTTT.

The CDR3 region is CASSLMPDPGEAFF. CDR3 in DNA: TGCGCCAGCAGCTTGATGCCGGACCCGGGGGAAGCTTTCTTT. This rearrangement joins TRBV5-1 to TRBJ1-1; D is unclear. Germline CDR1 and CDR2: SGHRS and YFSETQ. The CDR3 length is 14 residues. V lost 1 base, J lost 8 bases, and 15 bases lay in between.

The chain recombines TRBV4-1 with TRBJ1-6; 8 bases match TRBD1. CDR1 MGHRA and CDR2 YSYEKL come from the germline V gene. J lost 5 bases, V lost 5 bases, and 11 bases had no gene match. This CDR3 is 17 amino acids long. The CDR3 is CASSARPGTGDNSPLHF. DNA of the CDR3: TGCGCCAGCAGCGCCCGACCAGGGACAGGCGATAATTCACCCCTCCACTTT.

This clone was seen just once. J is TRBJ1-4 and V is TRBV28, with 7 bases fitting TRBD1. The CDR3 runs to 14 residues. The J segment lost 6 bases and the V segment lost 6 bases, leaving 7 bases of the junction unmatched. Germline V gene lookup returns CDR1 MDHEN and CDR2 SYDVKM. CDR3 coding DNA: TGTGCCAGCAGACGACAGGGTCCCGATGAAAAACTGTTTTTT. This translates into CASRRQGPDEKLFF. The full variable domain, completed using reference TRBV28 and TRBJ1-4, is DVKVTQSSRYLVKRTGEKVFLECVQDMDHENMFWYRQDPGLGLRLIYFSYDVKMKEKGDIPEGYSVSREKKERFSLILESASTNQTSMYLCASRRQGPDEKLFFGSGTQLSVL.

This chain connects TRBV29-1 to TRBJ2-1; 8 bases map to TRBD2. Trimming at V came to 8 bases and at J to 0 bases, leaving 9 bases not matched to a gene. The CDR3 is 15 amino acids. Per germline, CDR1 SQVTM and CDR2 ANQGSEA. The CDR3 DNA follows: TGCAGCACTCGACTAGCGCCGAGCTCCTACAATGAGCAGTTCTTC. It translates to CSTRLAPSSYNEQFF.

The rearrangement links TRBV28 to TRBJ2-5, with a possible D match to TRBD2 (5 bases). CDR1 is MDHEN, CDR2 SYDVKM, per germline. V was cut by 5 bases and J by 1 base, with 11 bases left in between. This CDR3 has 14 amino acids. The CDR3 spells CASSLSGAQETQYF. CDR3 sequence (DNA): TGTGCCAGCAGTCTGAGCGGAGCCCAAGAGACCCAGTACTTC.

The chain carries TRBV19 and TRBJ1-2; 9 bases are shared with TRBD1. V shed 6 bases, J shed 6 bases, and the junction held 11 bases outside the gene matches. The CDR3 is made up of 15 amino acids. Per germline, CDR1 LNHDA and CDR2 SQIVND (reference sequence). The CDR3 spells CASRLNHRGRDGYTF. The CDR3 region has the DNA TGTGCCAGTAGGCTCAATCACAGGGGGCGAGATGGCTACACCTTC.

The genes are TRBV7-2 and TRBJ2-1; TRBD2 matches at 13 bases. Germline lookup yields CDR1 SGHTA and CDR2 FQGNSA. V trimming: 3 bases; J trimming: 8 bases; junction bases outside the gene matches: 7. The CDR3 runs 16 residues. The CDR3 coding sequence is TGTGCCAGCAGCTTGTCCGGGACTAGCGGGATTGATGAGCAGTTCTTC. This sequence encodes CASSLSGTSGIDEQFF.

This sequence joins TRBV9 and TRBJ1-3; TRBD1 might be the D (5 bases). V lost 1 base to trimming and J lost 3 bases, with 11 bases between them. The CDR3 spans 15 residues. Germline V gene sequence: CDR1 SGDLS, CDR2 YYNGEE. The CDR3 is CASSVNSGIGNTIYF. The CDR3 bases are TGTGCCAGCAGCGTAAATTCAGGGATTGGAAACACCATATATTTT.

The chain joins TRBV14 to TRBJ2-3; the match to TRBD2 covers 7 bases. V lost 0 bases and J lost 6; bases outside the gene matches: 9. This CDR3 has 16 amino acids. Per the germline V gene, CDR1 is SGHDN and CDR2 is FVKESK. This chain's CDR3 is CASSQDTGRWIDTQYF. CDR3 DNA sequence: TGTGCCAGCAGCCAAGATACCGGGAGGTGGATCGATACGCAGTATTTT.

CDR3 nucleotides: TGCGCCAGCAGCCAAGATCGGAGGACTAGTGGCAATGAGCAGTTCTTC. Protein sequence: CASSQDRRTSGNEQFF. The J gene is TRBJ2-1, the V gene TRBV4-3, with 7 bases identical to TRBD2. The CDR3 is 16 amino acids. With 0 bases clipped from V and 6 bases from J, the junction kept 8 bases outside the gene matches. CDR1 and CDR2 (germline): LGHNA, YSLEER.

The genes are TRBV30 and TRBJ1-2; TRBD1 might be the D (6 bases). There are 13 residues in the CDR3. Trimming pared 4 bases from V and 4 bases from J, leaving 13 bases between. CDR1 and CDR2 from the germline V gene are GTSNPN and SVGIG (reference sequence). The CDR3 sequence is CAWNRERGYGYTF. The CDR3, as DNA: TGTGCCTGGAACAGGGAGCGAGGCTATGGCTACACCTTC. The full variable domain, its missing parts supplied by reference TRBV30 and TRBJ1-2, is SQTIHQWPATLVQPVGSPLSLECTVEGTSNPNLYWYRQAAGRGLQLLFYSVGIGQISSEVPQNLSASRPQDRQFILSSKKLLLSDSGFYLCAWNRERGYGYTFGSGTRLTVV.

The J gene is TRBJ1-3, the V gene TRBV9, with TRBD1 matching 9 bases. The CDR3 consists of 18 residues. The junction had 9 bases not matched to a gene; V was cut back by 2 bases and J by 0 bases. CDR1 and CDR2 (germline): SGDLS, YYNGEE. The CDR3 nucleotides are TGTGCCAGCAGCGTTTCCCCCGGGACAGGGATCTCTGGAAACACCATATATTTT. This translates into CASSVSPGTGISGNTIYF.

The chain combines TRBV30 with TRBJ1-2; maybe TRBD1 (6 bases). Germline CDR1 GTSNPN, CDR2 SVGIG (reference sequence). There are 14 residues in the CDR3. V dropped 4 bases and J dropped 3 bases, with 15 bases sitting between them. CDR3 loop: CAWKGEGFDYGYTF. CDR3 in DNA: TGTGCCTGGAAGGGGGAAGGGTTTGACTATGGCTACACCTTC. The whole variable domain, filled in from reference TRBV30 and TRBJ1-2, reads SQTIHQWPATLVQPVGSPLSLECTVEGTSNPNLYWYRQAAGRGLQLLFYSVGIGQISSEVPQNLSASRPQDRQFILSSKKLLLSDSGFYLCAWKGEGFDYGYTFGSGTRLTVV.

The rearrangement uses TRBV5-1 and TRBJ2-7; perhaps TRBD2 as D (6 bases). Germline-derived CDR1 and CDR2 are SGHRS and YFSETQ. This CDR3 is 14 amino acids long. Between the trimmed V and J ends, which lost 2 bases and 5 bases, there was a span of 14 bases. CDR3 protein: CASSFRDSTDEQYF. As DNA, the CDR3 is TGCGCCAGCAGCTTTCGGGACTCGACGGACGAGCAGTACTTC.

V gene TRBV4-3 combines with J gene TRBJ2-7, with TRBD1 matching 8 bases. There are 16 residues in the CDR3. The V and J ends lost 0 bases and 4 bases, in that order; junction bases with no gene match: 8. Germline V gene lookup returns CDR1 LGHNA and CDR2 YSLEER. The DNA of the CDR3 is TGCGCCAGCAGCCAAGAAGGGACCGACAGGGGTTACGAGCAGTACTTC. Translation gives CASSQEGTDRGYEQYF.

The J gene is TRBJ2-3, the V gene TRBV27; 13 bases agree with TRBD2. The trim removed 6 bases at V and 4 bases at J, leaving 10 bases unmatched. The V gene's germline CDR1 is MNHEY and CDR2 SMNVEV (reference sequence). This CDR3 is built from 17 residues. This CDR3 is CASRTSGRMGISDTQYF. As DNA, the CDR3 is TGTGCCAGCAGGACTAGCGGGAGGATGGGTATATCAGATACGCAGTATTTT.

The rearrangement links TRBV14 to TRBJ2-1; TRBD2 matches 12 bases. This CDR3 region has 16 residues. CDR1 is SGHDN and CDR2 is FVKESK in the germline V gene. The trim removed 4 bases at V and 5 bases at J, leaving 6 bases unmatched. For the CDR3, the DNA is TGTGCCAGCAGCCCCACGGGGACTAGCGGGCACAATGAGCAGTTCTTC. This translates into CASSPTGTSGHNEQFF. The variable domain in full, with the rest retrieved from reference TRBV14 and TRBJ2-1, is EAGVTQFPSHSVIEKGQTVTLRCDPISGHDNLYWYRRVMGKEIKFLLHFVKESKQDESGMPNNRFLAERTGGTYSTLKVQPAELEDSGVYFCASSPTGTSGHNEQFFGPGTRLTVL.

The J gene is TRBJ2-5, the V gene TRBV6-5; possibly TRBD1 for D (6 bases). Trimming removed 4 bases at V and 10 bases at J, with 10 bases between. Germline loops: CDR1 MNHEY, CDR2 SVGAGI. This CDR3 region has 11 residues. CDR3 coding DNA: TGTGCCAGCAGTTCAATCAGGGGCCAGTACTTC. Its protein is CASSSIRGQYF.

The chain has TRBV28 and TRBJ1-5; a weak D match, TRBD1 (6 bases). Trimming removed 6 bases from V and 0 bases from J, with 15 bases in between. This CDR3 comprises 16 residues. Germline V gene data show CDR1 as MDHEN and CDR2 as SYDVKM. CDR3 nucleotides: TGTGCCAGCAGCACAACGGGGACACATAGCAATCAGCCCCAGCATTTT. The encoded protein is CASSTTGTHSNQPQHF.

The chain has TRBV5-4 and TRBJ2-7, with a possible D match to TRBD2 (5 bases). V dropped 0 bases and J dropped 5 bases, with 9 bases sitting between them. The CDR3 spans 13 residues. CDR1 and CDR2 from the germline V gene are SGHNT and YYREEE (reference sequence). This CDR3 is CASSLDGIHEQYF. The CDR3 DNA sequence: TGTGCCAGCAGCTTGGACGGGATCCACGAGCAGTACTTC.

The chain joins TRBV9 to TRBJ2-5; the match to TRBD2 covers 8 bases. V was pared by 4 bases and J by 4 bases, with 6 bases of the junction left unmatched. The CDR3 sequence is 14 residues long. The V gene's germline CDR1 is SGDLS and CDR2 YYNGEE. CDR3 protein: CASSPGAGVETQYF. In DNA, the CDR3 is TGTGCCAGCAGCCCAGGAGCGGGAGTAGAGACCCAGTACTTC.